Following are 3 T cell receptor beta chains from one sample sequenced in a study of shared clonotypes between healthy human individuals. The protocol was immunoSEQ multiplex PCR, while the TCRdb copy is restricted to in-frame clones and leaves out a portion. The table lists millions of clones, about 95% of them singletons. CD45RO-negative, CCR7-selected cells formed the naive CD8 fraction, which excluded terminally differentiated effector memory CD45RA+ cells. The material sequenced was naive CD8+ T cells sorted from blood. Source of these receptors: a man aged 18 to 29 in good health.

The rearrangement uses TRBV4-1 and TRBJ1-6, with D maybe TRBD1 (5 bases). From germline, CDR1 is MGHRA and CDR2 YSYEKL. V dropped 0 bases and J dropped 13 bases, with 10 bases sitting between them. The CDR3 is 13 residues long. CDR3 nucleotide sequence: TGCGCCAGCAGCCAAGATACGGGGCGGCCCCTCCACTTT. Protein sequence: CASSQDTGRPLHF.

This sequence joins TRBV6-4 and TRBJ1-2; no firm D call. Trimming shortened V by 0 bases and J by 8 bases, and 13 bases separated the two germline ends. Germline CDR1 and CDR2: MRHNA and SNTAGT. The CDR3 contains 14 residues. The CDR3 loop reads CASSDSKRSGGYTF. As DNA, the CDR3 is TGTGCCAGCAGTGACTCAAAGCGCAGCGGCGGCTACACCTTC.

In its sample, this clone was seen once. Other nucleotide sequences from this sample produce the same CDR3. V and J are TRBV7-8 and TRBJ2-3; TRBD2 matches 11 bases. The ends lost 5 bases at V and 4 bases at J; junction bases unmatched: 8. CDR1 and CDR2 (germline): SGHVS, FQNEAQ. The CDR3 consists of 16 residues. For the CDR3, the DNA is TGTGCCAGCAGCGCTTCACTAGCGGGGGTTCCAGATACGCAGTATTTT. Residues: CASSASLAGVPDTQYF.